The 31 T cell receptor beta chains reported below all come from one sample, sequenced in a study of blood T cell repertoires in COVID-19. Profiling relied on immunoSEQ multiplex PCR, and the TCRdb table lists in-frame clones only, not all of them. This table holds about 190,000 clones, 75% to 85% found once. Sequenced material: PBMCs or T cells enriched from blood (not recorded which). The receptor source for this set is a woman aged 45-65 years with acute COVID-19.

The CDR3 sequence: CASSPTGGETQYF. In DNA, the CDR3 is TGCGCCAGCAGCCCGACAGGGGGAGAGACCCAGTACTTC. This chain connects TRBV4-1 to TRBJ2-5, with 9 positions matching TRBD1. V trimming: 4 bases; J trimming: 4 bases; junction bases outside the gene matches: 1. Germline V CDR1 and CDR2: MGHRA, YSYEKL. The CDR3 has 13 residues.

In its sample, this clone was seen a few times. The chain carries TRBV6-5 and TRBJ1-1; no clear D gene. Trimming pared 6 bases from V and 7 bases from J, leaving 12 bases between. Germline V CDR1 and CDR2: MNHEY, SVGAGI. CDR3 size: 12 residues. Here the CDR3 DNA reads TGTGCCAGCAGCCGCGGAGTGGGTGAAGCTTTCTTT. Its protein product is CASSRGVGEAFF.

The chain has TRBV27 and TRBJ1-2; no clear D. The V end lost 6 bases, the J end lost 4 bases, and 12 bases lay between the germline ends. There are 13 residues in the CDR3. Germline CDR1 reads MNHEY; CDR2 reads SMNVEV (reference sequence). Here the CDR3 DNA reads TGTGCCAGCAGAATTGGGGAGGGCTATGGCTACACCTTC. It specifies CASRIGEGYGYTF.

The chain's CDR3 is CASSTLQGSNQPQHF. The CDR3 DNA follows: TGTGCCAGTAGTACACTTCAGGGGAGCAATCAGCCCCAGCATTTT. The chain carries TRBV19 and TRBJ1-5, with D maybe TRBD1 (6 bases). V shed 4 bases and J shed 1 base, with 11 bases lying between them. The CDR3 is made up of 15 amino acids. Per germline, CDR1 LNHDA and CDR2 SQIVND (reference sequence).

This clone was recorded only once. V and J are TRBV5-5 and TRBJ1-1, with D possibly TRBD1 on 5 matching bases. The ends were cut back, 1 base at V and 1 base at J, with 11 bases in the middle. CDR1 is SGHKS, CDR2 YYEKEE, per germline (reference sequence). This CDR3 has 15 amino acids. Here the CDR3 reads CASSLTGVGNTEAFF. In nucleotides, the CDR3 is TGTGCCAGCAGCTTGACGGGGGTTGGGAACACTGAAGCTTTCTTT.

The rearrangement links TRBV2 to TRBJ2-3; TRBD2 matches 13 bases. There are 18 residues in the CDR3. V shed 5 bases and J 2 bases; nucleotides not matched to a gene: 10. Germline CDR1 and CDR2: SNHLY and FYNNEI. CDR3 in amino acids: CASSLTSGGAGPTDTQYF. DNA of the CDR3: TGTGCCAGCAGTCTTACTAGCGGGGGGGCCGGTCCCACAGATACGCAGTATTTT.

This clone came up once. The CDR3 DNA sequence: TGCGCCAGCAGCCTGTTGGGCCCAGGGGTATCCTACAATGAGCAGTTCTTC. Its translation: CASSLLGPGVSYNEQFF. The V gene is TRBV5-1, the J gene TRBJ2-1; the D gene is possibly TRBD1 (6 bases). CDR3 length: 17 residues. CDR1 is SGHRS, CDR2 YFSETQ, per germline. Trimming removed 4 bases from V and 1 base from J, with 18 bases in between.

The rearrangement links TRBV6-9 to TRBJ2-5, with 8 nucleotides matching TRBD2. CDR3 length equals 17 residues. Germline V gene data show CDR1 as MNHGY and CDR2 as SVAAGI. V lost 0 bases to trimming and J lost 4 bases; unmatched junction nucleotides: 10. In nucleotides, the CDR3 is TGTGCCAGCAGTTATTCTGACGAATGCGGGGGGAGAGAGACCCAGTACTTC. Protein: CASSYSDECGGRETQYF.

The rearrangement links TRBV19 to TRBJ1-1; 10 bases are shared with TRBD1. J gave up 6 bases and V 5 bases, and 6 bases lay outside the gene matches. CDR1 LNHDA and CDR2 SQIVND come from the germline V gene (reference sequence). This CDR3 contains 14 residues. CDR3 DNA sequence: TGTGCCAGTAGTGTTGACAGGGGGCGAGCTGAAGCTTTCTTT. Its translation is CASSVDRGRAEAFF.

The rearrangement links TRBV2 to TRBJ2-3, with D unresolved. This CDR3 has 14 residues. Per the germline V gene, CDR1 is SNHLY and CDR2 is FYNNEI. The V gene lost 0 bases and the J gene lost 2 bases, with 6 bases spanning the gap. DNA for the CDR3: TGTGCCAGCAGTGAAGCCAGTTTCACAGATACGCAGTATTTT. This translates into CASSEASFTDTQYF.

The chain is built from TRBV29-1 and TRBJ1-4; D uncertain. Per the germline V gene, CDR1 is SQVTM and CDR2 is ANQGSEA. Trimming removed 5 bases from V and 0 bases from J, with 10 bases in between. The length of the CDR3 is 14 residues. CDR3 bases: TGCAGCGTTTCTATTCATTCAACTAATGAAAAACTGTTTTTT. Translating gives CSVSIHSTNEKLFF.

The rearrangement links TRBV30 to TRBJ1-1, with 9 bases aligning to TRBD1. V gave up 5 bases and J gave up 9 bases; unmatched junction bases: 13. Looked up from germline, CDR1 is GTSNPN and CDR2 is SVGIG (reference sequence). This CDR3 spans 14 amino acids. The chain's CDR3 is CAWQPTGGSRKAFF. The CDR3 region has the DNA TGTGCCTGGCAGCCAACAGGGGGCAGTAGAAAAGCTTTCTTT.

The V call is TRBV5-1, the J call TRBJ1-1, with a weak D call TRBD1 (6 bases). CDR1 and CDR2 (germline): SGHRS, YFSETQ. Trimming stripped 2 bases from V and 1 base from J, with 9 bases between. The CDR3 is 14 amino acids. The CDR3 sequence is CASSFGTPNTEAFF. The CDR3 DNA follows: TGCGCCAGCAGCTTCGGGACACCGAACACTGAAGCTTTCTTT. The full variable domain, in which reference TRBV5-1 and TRBJ1-1 provide the parts outside the CDR3, is KAGVTQTPRYLIKTRGQQVTLSCSPISGHRSVSWYQQTPGQGLQFLFEYFSETQRNKGNFPGRFSGRQFSNSRSEMNVSTLELGDSALYLCASSFGTPNTEAFFGQGTRLTVV.

This clone has only a few counts. One junction end disagrees with the germline gene, perhaps due to a read error. The chain combines TRBV19 with TRBJ1-1; D ambiguous. This CDR3 is 9 amino acids long. Germline V gene lookup returns CDR1 LNHDA and CDR2 SQIVND (reference sequence). The CDR3 DNA reads as TGTGCCAGTAGTGGCCAGGCTTCTTTT. The encoded protein is CASSGQASF.

V and J are TRBV5-6 and TRBJ1-2; 8 bases are a match to TRBD1. Germline V lookup: CDR1 SGHDT, CDR2 YYEEEE. After removal of 6 bases from V and 4 bases from J, the junction contained 8 bases not matched to a gene. The CDR3 runs 14 residues. CDR3 bases: TGTGCCAGCATCCCCCGGGGACAGGCCTATGGCTACACCTTC. Its translation: CASIPRGQAYGYTF. Full variable domain (outside the CDR3, taken from reference TRBV5-6 and TRBJ1-2): DAGVTQSPTHLIKTRGQQVTLRCSPKSGHDTVSWYQQALGQGPQFIFQYYEEEERQRGNFPDRFSGHQFPNYSSELNVNALLLGDSALYLCASIPRGQAYGYTFGSGTRLTVV.

This rearrangement joins TRBV6-2 or TRBV6-3 to TRBJ2-2; 7 bases fit TRBD1. CDR1 is MNHEY, CDR2 SVGEGT, per germline. The CDR3 loop spans 14 amino acids. With 4 bases clipped from V and 3 bases from J, the junction kept 2 bases outside the gene matches. The CDR3 coding sequence is TGTGCCAGCAGTTTCGACAGGGACACCGGGGAGCTGTTTTTT. Its protein is CASSFDRDTGELFF.

The CDR3 nucleotides are TGTGCCATCCCCACCGACAGGGGGTGGGGCGCAAGTTCCTACGAGCAGTACGTC. Its translation is CAIPTDRGWGASSYEQYV. The chain combines TRBV10-3 with TRBJ2-7; 9 nucleotides line up with TRBD1. Germline CDR1 is ENHRY and CDR2 is SYGVKD. The V and J ends lost 8 bases and 1 base, in that order; junction bases with no gene match: 18. This CDR3 spans 18 amino acids.

This clone was seen more than once but under ten times. The chain couples TRBV4-3 to TRBJ1-1; D may be TRBD1 (5 bases). Trimming shortened V by 5 bases and J by 0 bases, and 10 bases separated the two germline ends. Germline V lookup: CDR1 LGHNA, CDR2 YSLEER. CDR3 length: 14 amino acids. The CDR3 region has the DNA TGCGCCAGCAGCGTGACAGTTATGAACACTGAAGCTTTCTTT. Its translation is CASSVTVMNTEAFF.

The V call is TRBV7-2, the J call TRBJ1-5; D might be TRBD1 (6 bases). Trimming removed 5 bases from V and 6 bases from J, with 8 bases in between. CDR3 length: 12 amino acids. CDR1 and CDR2 from the germline V gene are SGHTA and FQGNSA. The CDR3 DNA is TGTGCCAGCAGCATACAGGGTCAGCCCCAGCATTTT. This codes for CASSIQGQPQHF. The whole variable domain, filled in from reference TRBV7-2 and TRBJ1-5, reads GAGVSQSPSNKVTEKGKDVELRCDPISGHTALYWYRQSLGQGLEFLIYFQGNSAPDKSGLPSDRFSAERTGGSVSTLTIQRTQQEDSAVYLCASSIQGQPQHFGDGTRLSIL.

The CDR3 is CATGPRSGGYTF. CDR3 coding DNA: TGTGCCACCGGTCCGCGGTCGGGTGGCTACACCTTC. This sequence joins TRBV15 and TRBJ1-2; no firm D call. The ends were cut back, 8 bases at V and 7 bases at J, with 14 bases in the middle. CDR1 is LNHNV and CDR2 is YYDKDF in the germline V gene (reference sequence). CDR3 length equals 12 residues.

The CDR3 sequence is CASSFAGNTEAFF. The CDR3, as DNA: TGTGCCAGCAGCTTCGCCGGGAACACTGAAGCTTTCTTT. The V gene is TRBV11-1, the J gene TRBJ1-1; D unresolved. The germline V gene has CDR1 SGHAT and CDR2 FQDESV (reference sequence). Trimming cost V 3 bases and J 1 base, with 6 bases left between them. This CDR3 spans 13 amino acids.

The J gene is TRBJ1-4, the V gene TRBV9; TRBD1 is a possible D gene (5 bases). Looked up from germline, CDR1 is SGDLS and CDR2 is YYNGEE. This CDR3 spans 15 amino acids. Between the trimmed V and J ends, which lost 5 bases and 2 bases, there was a span of 13 bases. The CDR3 nucleotides read TGTGCCAGCAGTCGTTGGGGGACTACTAATGAAAAACTGTTTTTT. This gives the protein CASSRWGTTNEKLFF. The entire variable domain, with the rest obtained from reference TRBV9 and TRBJ1-4, is as follows: DSGVTQTPKHLITATGQRVTLRCSPRSGDLSVYWYQQSLDQGLQFLIQYYNGEERAKGNILERFSAQQFPDLHSELNLSSLELGDSALYFCASSRWGTTNEKLFFGSGTQLSVL.

V gene TRBV7-9 combines with J gene TRBJ1-4; 9 nucleotides agree with TRBD1. This CDR3 has 15 residues. Germline V gene lookup returns CDR1 SEHNR and CDR2 FQNEAQ (reference sequence). V lost 4 bases, J lost 5 bases, and 5 bases stayed unmatched. Here the CDR3 DNA reads TGTGCCAGCAGCTCCCAGGGACAGGGAAATGAAAAACTGTTTTTT. It translates to CASSSQGQGNEKLFF.

A single count supports this clone. The chain uses TRBV2 and TRBJ2-5, with TRBD1 identical over 7 bases. Germline CDR1 is SNHLY and CDR2 is FYNNEI. J was trimmed by 0 bases and V by 8 bases; bases with no gene match: 3. The CDR3 extends over 13 amino acids. For the CDR3, the DNA is TGTGCCAGCGAGACAGGGTACCAAGAGACCCAGTACTTC. Translation: CASETGYQETQYF.

The chain links TRBV7-9 to TRBJ2-1, with D maybe TRBD2 (5 bases). This CDR3 is built from 14 residues. CDR1 is SEHNR and CDR2 is FQNEAQ in the germline V gene (reference sequence). V shed 3 bases and J shed 6 bases, with 12 bases lying between them. CDR3 region: CASSLRSGFNEQFF. In DNA form, the CDR3 reads TGTGCCAGCAGCTTGAGGTCGGGGTTCAATGAGCAGTTCTTC.

The genes are TRBV19 and TRBJ1-5; 7 bases are shared with TRBD1. The V gene end was trimmed by 1 base and the J gene end by 2 bases; junction bases not matched to a gene: 2. The CDR3 runs to 15 residues. Germline values: CDR1 LNHDA, CDR2 SQIVND (reference sequence). The CDR3 nucleotides are TGTGCCAGTAGTATAGTCACAGGGGGCAATCAGCCCCAGCATTTT. Translation gives CASSIVTGGNQPQHF.

The chain combines TRBV27 with TRBJ2-1; the D gene is possibly TRBD2 (6 bases). CDR3 length equals 14 residues. The V gene lost 5 bases and the J gene lost 4 bases, with 12 bases spanning the gap. Per the germline V gene, CDR1 is MNHEY and CDR2 is SMNVEV (reference sequence). In DNA form, the CDR3 reads TGTGCCAGCAGTCCCGGGACTGAATACAATGAGCAGTTCTTC. This encodes CASSPGTEYNEQFF.

The table lists this clone with a few counts. This chain connects TRBV7-8 to TRBJ1-2; possible D gene TRBD1, 6 bases. CDR3 length equals 14 residues. Germline V gene sequence: CDR1 SGHVS, CDR2 FQNEAQ. Between the trimmed V and J ends, which lost 4 bases and 4 bases, there was a span of 13 bases. The CDR3 is CASSSTGQVYGYTF. CDR3 in DNA: TGTGCCAGCAGCTCGACGGGACAAGTCTATGGCTACACCTTC.

The CDR3 DNA reads TGCGCCAGCAGCCAACCCAAAGCAGAGAGGAGCTCTGGAAACACCATATATTTT. Translated, it gives CASSQPKAERSSGNTIYF. V is TRBV4-1 and J is TRBJ1-3; D ambiguous. CDR3 length: 18 amino acids. The germline gives CDR1 MGHRA, CDR2 YSYEKL. V lost 2 bases and J lost 0, with 17 bases in between.

The V call is TRBV10-3, the J call TRBJ2-1; 10 positions agree with TRBD1. The CDR3 loop spans 16 amino acids. CDR1 and CDR2 (germline): ENHRY, SYGVKD. Unmatched junction bases numbered 9, after V lost 5 bases and J lost 5 bases. CDR3 in DNA: TGTGCCATCAGTCCTAGACAGGGGGCGGCCGACAATGAGCAGTTCTTC. As protein: CAISPRQGAADNEQFF.

J is TRBJ1-2 and V is TRBV3-1 (or the pseudogene TRBV3-2); 9 bases match TRBD1. V shed 6 bases and J 11 bases; nucleotides not matched to a gene: 10. The CDR3 length is 13 residues. Germline CDR1 and CDR2: LGHDT and YNNKEL (reference sequence). CDR3 amino acids: CASRIRDREAYTF. The CDR3 DNA follows: TGTGCCAGCAGGATCCGGGACAGGGAGGCGTACACCTTC.